The 20 T cell receptor beta chains listed next were all sequenced from one sample in a study of identical twins. TCRdb passed the 5' RACE reads through MiXCR, listing each CDR3 protein once. Of about 890,000 distinct CDR3 sequences listed, approximately 13% were seen once; the top ten hold about 1.5%. These records were also assigned to another study, of yellow fever vaccine responses in identical twins.

The sample consisted of PBMCs. The receptors originated from a woman between 18 and 30 years old in good health.

This clonotype appeared a few times. The V and J genes are TRBV6-5 and TRBJ2-7; 8 bases are shared with TRBD1. The CDR3 consists of 14 residues. Germline loops: CDR1 MNHEY, CDR2 SVGAGI. The V gene end was trimmed by 1 base and the J gene end by 3 bases; junction bases not matched to a gene: 2. CDR3 DNA sequence: TGTGCCAGCAGTTACTTGGACAGGGACTACGAGCAGTACTTC. This sequence encodes CASSYLDRDYEQYF.

This clonotype was observed at least ten times. The rearrangement links TRBV7-2 to TRBJ2-1; 7 positions match TRBD2. With 1 base clipped from V and 6 bases from J, the junction kept 3 bases outside the gene matches. Germline V lookup: CDR1 SGHTA, CDR2 FQGNSA. CDR3 size: 14 residues. CDR3 amino acids: CASSLGLAANEQFF. In DNA, the CDR3 is TGTGCCAGCAGCTTAGGACTAGCTGCCAATGAGCAGTTCTTC. Filled out from reference TRBV7-2 and TRBJ2-1, the complete variable domain reads GAGVSQSPSNKVTEKGKDVELRCDPISGHTALYWYRQSLGQGLEFLIYFQGNSAPDKSGLPSDRFSAERTGGSVSTLTIQRTQQEDSAVYLCASSLGLAANEQFFGPGTRLTVL.

The CDR3 region is CASSEGFYDTGELFF. CDR3 coding DNA: TGTGCCAGCAGTGAAGGTTTCTACGACACCGGGGAGCTGTTTTTT. The chain employs TRBV6-1 and TRBJ2-2; D is undetermined. V was trimmed by 1 base and J by 3 bases, leaving 9 bases between them. The CDR3 runs to 15 residues. The germline V gene encodes CDR1 MNHNS and CDR2 SASEGT.

The J gene is TRBJ2-5, the V gene TRBV28, with TRBD1 matching over 10 bases. The junction had 8 bases not matched to a gene; V was cut back by 6 bases and J by 4 bases. CDR3 length: 15 residues. Germline CDR1 is MDHEN and CDR2 is SYDVKM. CDR3 protein: CASRRGTGVLETQYF. As DNA, the CDR3 is TGTGCCAGCAGGAGGGGGACAGGGGTTTTAGAGACCCAGTACTTC. Supplemented by reference TRBV28 and TRBJ2-5, the full variable domain reads DVKVTQSSRYLVKRTGEKVFLECVQDMDHENMFWYRQDPGLGLRLIYFSYDVKMKEKGDIPEGYSVSREKKERFSLILESASTNQTSMYLCASRRGTGVLETQYFGPGTRLLVL.

The chain recombines TRBV12-3 or TRBV12-4 with TRBJ1-2; D perhaps matches TRBD1 (5 bases). The CDR3 covers 14 residues. V was trimmed by 0 bases and J by 8 bases, leaving 13 bases between them. The CDR3 sequence is CASSLAGGVGGYTF. The CDR3 region has the DNA TGTGCCAGCAGTTTAGCCGGGGGGGTTGGGGGCTACACCTTC.

V is TRBV20-1 and J is TRBJ2-7; TRBD1 aligns across 8 bases. Trimming took 5 bases from V and 3 from J; bases not matched to a gene: 12. CDR1 is DFQATT and CDR2 is SNEGSKA in the germline V gene (reference sequence). CDR3 length: 15 amino acids. The CDR3 bases are TGCAGTGCTCCGATTCGGACAGGGTACTACTACGAGCAGTACTTC. Amino acids: CSAPIRTGYYYEQYF.

The genes are TRBV12-3 or TRBV12-4 and TRBJ2-2; 15 positions agree with TRBD2. The CDR3 sequence is 19 residues long. With V trimmed by 5 bases and J by 2 bases, 9 bases remained unmatched. CDR3 DNA sequence: TGTGCCAGCAGTGCCCCGGGACTAGCGGGGGGCATAAACACCGGGGAGCTGTTTTTT. This codes for CASSAPGLAGGINTGELFF.

The V and J genes are TRBV4-2 and TRBJ2-3, with D possibly matching TRBD1 (5 bases). Germline V gene sequence: CDR1 LGHNA, CDR2 YNFKEQ. Trimming stripped 0 bases from V and 11 bases from J, with 15 bases between. CDR3 size: 14 residues. The CDR3 loop is CASSQEGPLTEQYF. Here the CDR3 DNA reads TGTGCCAGCAGCCAAGAGGGGCCTCTAACGGAGCAGTATTTT.

This sequence joins TRBV7-6 and TRBJ2-6; the D call may be TRBD1 or TRBD2 (5 bases each). V was trimmed by 0 bases and J by 2 bases, leaving 8 bases between them. The germline V gene encodes CDR1 SGHVS and CDR2 FNYEAQ. This CDR3 region has 16 residues. CDR3 in DNA: TGTGCCAGCAGCTTAGCGCTGGGGGCTGGGGCCAACGTCCTGACTTTC. It translates to CASSLALGAGANVLTF. The variable domain in full, with the rest retrieved from reference TRBV7-6 and TRBJ2-6, is GAGVSQSPRYKVTKRGQDVALRCDPISGHVSLYWYRQALGQGPEFLTYFNYEAQQDKSGLPNDRFSAERPEGSISTLTIQRTEQRDSAMYRCASSLALGAGANVLTFGAGSRLTVL.

V usage is TRBV11-2 and J usage is TRBJ2-7, with TRBD2 as a possible D gene (7 bases). V was cut by 5 bases and J by 2 bases, with 16 bases left in between. The CDR3 covers 15 residues. Germline CDR1 is SGHAT and CDR2 is FQNNGV. DNA of the CDR3: TGTGCCAGCAGCCCCCCCCGGGGGGCCCCCTACGAGCAGTACTTC. This gives the protein CASSPPRGAPYEQYF.

This chain connects TRBV19 to TRBJ1-5, with unresolved D. The CDR3 has 15 amino acids. Germline V gene data show CDR1 as LNHDA and CDR2 as SQIVND (reference sequence). Trimming pared 3 bases from V and 0 bases from J, leaving 9 bases between. The CDR3 protein is CASSMFGYSNQPQHF. Written as DNA, the CDR3 is TGTGCCAGTAGTATGTTCGGGTATAGCAATCAGCCCCAGCATTTT.

This chain uses TRBV12-3 or TRBV12-4 with TRBJ1-2; 10 bases align to TRBD1. Trimming at V came to 6 bases and at J to 6 bases, leaving 10 bases not matched to a gene. This CDR3 region has 15 residues. The CDR3 region is CASSLTGTGVDGYTF. The CDR3 DNA follows: TGTGCCAGCAGCTTGACCGGGACAGGGGTCGATGGCTACACCTTC.

Only a few counts were recorded for this clonotype. The V and J genes are TRBV3-1 and TRBJ2-1; TRBD2 agrees at 10 bases. The CDR3 covers 17 residues. The V segment lost 1 base and the J segment 3 bases; nucleotides outside the gene matches: 6. Looked up from germline, CDR1 is LGHDT and CDR2 is YNNKEL (reference sequence). The CDR3 protein is CASSQGELAGVYNEQFF. In DNA form, the CDR3 reads TGTGCCAGCAGCCAAGGAGAGCTAGCGGGGGTCTACAATGAGCAGTTCTTC.

This clonotype has just a few counts. The rearrangement uses TRBV12-3 or TRBV12-4 and TRBJ2-2; the match to TRBD2 covers 7 bases. Unmatched junction bases numbered 13, after V lost 11 bases and J lost 4 bases. The CDR3 has 15 amino acids. CDR3 DNA: TGTGCCGCCACAGTTGGCGGGAGTGGCACCGGGGAGCTGTTTTTT. It translates to CAATVGGSGTGELFF.

The gene calls are TRBV5-1 and TRBJ1-2, with unresolved D. CDR1 and CDR2 from the germline V gene are SGHRS and YFSETQ. There are 13 residues in the CDR3. Trimming took 2 bases from V and 2 from J, leaving 7 bases between them. The CDR3 is CASSFLQNYGYTF. The CDR3 DNA follows: TGCGCCAGCAGCTTCTTACAGAACTATGGCTACACCTTC.

The chain carries TRBV20-1 and TRBJ2-2; D not certain. This CDR3 has 15 amino acids. Trimming shortened V by 5 bases and J by 1 base, and 14 bases separated the two germline ends. From germline, CDR1 is DFQATT and CDR2 SNEGSKA (reference sequence). The CDR3 protein is CSAVDGSENTGELFF. As DNA, the CDR3 is TGCAGTGCTGTGGATGGATCCGAGAACACCGGGGAGCTGTTTTTT.

In this sample, this clonotype turned up many times. The chain joins TRBV6-1 to TRBJ2-2, with 9 positions matching TRBD2. The CDR3 sequence is 16 residues long. The trim removed 6 bases at V and 6 bases at J, leaving 11 bases unmatched. CDR1 and CDR2 (germline): MNHNS, SASEGT. As DNA, the CDR3 is TGTGCCAGCAGCCCCTTAGCGGGAGACCCACCCGGGGAGCTGTTTTTT. Encoded protein: CASSPLAGDPPGELFF.

This clonotype was detected ten times or more. This chain joins TRBV4-1 and TRBJ2-7; the match to TRBD2 covers 14 bases. The CDR3 totals 15 residues. Germline assignment: CDR1 MGHRA and CDR2 YSYEKL. With 6 bases clipped from V and 5 bases from J, the junction kept 6 bases outside the gene matches. CDR3 coding DNA: TGCGCCAGCAGTGGGACTAGCGGGAGAGGAAACGAGCAGTACTTC. This sequence encodes CASSGTSGRGNEQYF.

This clonotype showed up many times. The chain joins TRBV10-2 to TRBJ2-1, with D unresolved. Between the trimmed V and J ends, which lost 2 bases and 6 bases, there was a span of 8 bases. Germline V gene lookup returns CDR1 WSHSY and CDR2 SAAADI. This CDR3 is built from 13 residues. This CDR3 reads CASSEVRSNEQFF. The CDR3 DNA sequence: TGCGCCAGCAGTGAGGTCCGTAGCAATGAGCAGTTCTTC.

This rearrangement joins TRBV18 to TRBJ2-1; 8 bases match TRBD2. The CDR3 loop spans 15 amino acids. In germline, CDR1 is KGHSH, CDR2 LQKENI. The V gene end was trimmed by 3 bases and the J gene end by 7 bases; junction bases not matched to a gene: 8. This CDR3 is CASSPPGTSHNEQFF. As DNA, the CDR3 is TGTGCCAGCTCACCCCCCGGGACTAGTCATAATGAGCAGTTCTTC. The variable domain in full, with the rest retrieved from reference TRBV18 and TRBJ2-1, is NAGVMQNPRHLVRRRGQEARLRCSPMKGHSHVYWYRQLPEEGLKFMVYLQKENIIDESGMPKERFSAEFPKEGPSILRIQQVVRGDSAAYFCASSPPGTSHNEQFFGPGTRLTVL.